Presented here are 15 T cell receptor beta chains from one specimen sequenced in a study of T cell responses to AZD1222 COVID-19 vaccine. Method: immunoSEQ multiplex PCR; TCRdb's copy keeps in-frame clones and lacks some. The sample carries around 120,000 clones, around 92% recorded once. Material: peripheral blood, obtained 28 days after the second AZD1222 dose. Receptor source: an adult who received the AZD1222 COVID-19 vaccine.

This chain connects TRBV24-1 to TRBJ2-1; 9 bases align to TRBD2. CDR1 is KGHDR and CDR2 is SFDVKD in the germline V gene. The CDR3 sequence is 18 residues long. Trimming cost V 4 bases and J 10 bases; bases outside gene matches: 19. As DNA, the CDR3 is TGTGCCACCAGTGACCCCTTTAATAGCGGGAGCGGTAATAGGGAGCAGTTCTTC. Its protein product is CATSDPFNSGSGNREQFF.

This clone was counted a few times. The chain carries TRBV7-9 and TRBJ1-5; D call uncertain. Germline lookup yields CDR1 SEHNR and CDR2 FQNEAQ (reference sequence). CDR3 length equals 14 residues. V shed 1 base and J shed 3 bases, with 7 bases lying between them. The DNA of the CDR3 is TGTGCCAGCAGCTTAGAGGATACCAATCAGCCCCAGCATTTT. This translates into CASSLEDTNQPQHF.

The chain joins TRBV28 to TRBJ1-1; no clear D. The CDR3 has 11 residues. Looked up from germline, CDR1 is MDHEN and CDR2 is SYDVKM. V was clipped by 5 bases and J by 8 bases, with 9 bases between them. The CDR3 sequence is CASSASPEAFF. For the CDR3, the DNA is TGTGCCAGCAGTGCATCCCCAGAAGCTTTCTTT.

The V call is TRBV12-5, the J call TRBJ1-6, with 9 bases fitting TRBD1. Germline V gene data show CDR1 as LGHNT and CDR2 as FRNRAP. The ends lost 2 bases at V and 5 bases at J; junction bases unmatched: 4. This CDR3 region has 16 residues. DNA of the CDR3: TGTGCTAGTGGTTTGCGACAGGGGGGGCATAATTCACCCCTCCACTTT. Protein sequence: CASGLRQGGHNSPLHF.

This sequence joins TRBV28 and TRBJ2-6; D unclear. This CDR3 contains 14 residues. Germline-derived CDR1 and CDR2 are MDHEN and SYDVKM. V gave up 4 bases and J gave up 2 bases, with 6 bases separating them. The CDR3 region has the DNA TGTGCCAGCAGTTCCGCGGCTGGGGCCAACGTCCTGACTTTC. Translation: CASSSAAGANVLTF.

This clone has a single count. V gene TRBV29-1 combines with J gene TRBJ2-2; 7 bases align to TRBD1. The CDR3 totals 17 residues. Germline V lookup: CDR1 SQVTM, CDR2 ANQGSEA. V gave up 2 bases and J gave up 0 bases; unmatched junction bases: 9. The CDR3 nucleotides are TGCAGCGTTGAAACACTGACTACAGGGGCGAACACCGGGGAGCTGTTTTTT. It codes for CSVETLTTGANTGELFF.

CDR3 loop: CASSLRYGTDTGELFF. The CDR3 bases are TGTGCCAGCAGCTTAAGATACGGGACAGACACCGGGGAGCTGTTTTTT. This chain links TRBV9 with TRBJ2-2; 7 bases align to TRBD1. The CDR3 consists of 16 residues. The germline gives CDR1 SGDLS, CDR2 YYNGEE. Trimming removed 4 bases from V and 3 bases from J; junction bases left unmatched: 9.

In its sample, this clone was seen once. The genes are TRBV28 and TRBJ2-7; 8 bases map to TRBD1. This CDR3 is 14 amino acids long. V was clipped by 2 bases and J by 9 bases; unmatched bases: 9. CDR1 and CDR2 (germline): MDHEN, SYDVKM. Here the CDR3 DNA reads TGTGCCAGCAGTTTAGGGACAGGAATTTCCGGGCAGTACTTC. It specifies CASSLGTGISGQYF.

Concerning this clone itself: This same CDR3 is encoded by further DNA sequences in the sample. This rearrangement joins TRBV19 to TRBJ2-3; 7 bases are a match to TRBD1. CDR1 LNHDA and CDR2 SQIVND come from the germline V gene (reference sequence). J gave up 4 bases and V 6 bases, and 4 bases lay outside the gene matches. CDR3 length: 13 amino acids. The CDR3 DNA reads as TGTGCCAGTAGCCTAACAGGGGCAGATACGCAGTATTTT. This sequence encodes CASSLTGADTQYF.

The V gene is TRBV18, the J gene TRBJ2-5; D call uncertain. The CDR3 is 14 amino acids. V dropped 0 bases and J dropped 3 bases, with 8 bases sitting between them. Germline V gene lookup returns CDR1 KGHSH and CDR2 LQKENI. CDR3: CASSPPRTKETQYF. CDR3 in DNA: TGTGCCAGCTCACCACCGAGGACCAAAGAGACCCAGTACTTC.

This chain connects TRBV5-1 to TRBJ1-1, with D uncertain. There are 13 residues in the CDR3. The V gene lost 4 bases and the J gene lost 8 bases, with 15 bases spanning the gap. Germline CDR1 is SGHRS and CDR2 is YFSETQ. The CDR3 DNA reads TGCGCCAGCAGCCTTACTCGGACGGGGGAAGCTTTCTTT. Its translation: CASSLTRTGEAFF.

The chain has TRBV28 and TRBJ1-5, with no clear D. Per germline, CDR1 MDHEN and CDR2 SYDVKM. The CDR3 runs to 13 residues. With 7 bases removed from V and 4 bases from J, the gap between germline ends came to 11 bases. In DNA, the CDR3 is TGTGCCAGCACCCTCCCGGGGAATCAGCCCCAGCATTTT. The encoded protein is CASTLPGNQPQHF.

The chain links TRBV7-8 to TRBJ2-6; D uncertain. Trimming shortened V by 5 bases and J by 12 bases, and 11 bases separated the two germline ends. Per the germline V gene, CDR1 is SGHVS and CDR2 is FQNEAQ. The CDR3 runs 12 residues. The CDR3 bases are TGTGCCAGCAGCGCCCTCTCTGGCGTCCTGACTTTC. Amino acids: CASSALSGVLTF. The full variable domain, its missing parts supplied by reference TRBV7-8 and TRBJ2-6, is GAGVSQSPRYKVAKRGQDVALRCDPISGHVSLFWYQQALGQGPEFLTYFQNEAQLDKSGLPSDRFFAERPEGSVSTLKIQRTQQEDSAVYLCASSALSGVLTFGAGSRLTVL.

The V call is TRBV19, the J call TRBJ1-1; D is undetermined. Per the germline V gene, CDR1 is LNHDA and CDR2 is SQIVND (reference sequence). The CDR3 length is 15 residues. Trimming left V 1 base short and J 1 base short, with 10 bases between. In DNA form, the CDR3 reads TGTGCCAGTAGTATAGTCGGACCGGCGAACACTGAAGCTTTCTTT. This encodes CASSIVGPANTEAFF.

This clone was recorded a few times. DNA of the CDR3: TGCGCCAGCAGTGAGTCGTTCTTTACCGAGCAGTACTTC. This encodes CASSESFFTEQYF. The chain is built from TRBV10-1 and TRBJ2-7; D gene uncertain. Germline V gene lookup returns CDR1 WNHNN and CDR2 SYGVQD (reference sequence). Deletions cut 0 bases from V and 6 bases from J, with 9 bases between. This CDR3 has 13 residues.